This entry lists 8 T cell receptor beta chains sequenced from one sample in a study of T cell responses to AZD1222 COVID-19 vaccine. Assay: immunoSEQ multiplex PCR; the TCRdb copy retains only in-frame clones and omits some. There are under 150,000 clones in the sample; around 88% occur only once, and approximately 6.9% lies in the top ten. The material was peripheral blood, obtained 28 days after the second AZD1222 dose. These receptors originate from an adult who received the AZD1222 COVID-19 vaccine.

The chain links TRBV7-2 to TRBJ1-4; D uncertain. The CDR3 covers 13 residues. V lost 3 bases and J 7 bases, leaving 9 bases between the germline ends. Germline V CDR1 and CDR2: SGHTA, FQGNSA. CDR3 region: CASSLGVSEKLFF. The CDR3 coding sequence is TGTGCCAGCAGCTTGGGTGTGTCTGAAAAACTGTTTTTT.

In this sample, this clone turned up a few times. The rearrangement uses TRBV15 and TRBJ1-4; D gene uncertain. V lost 0 bases, J lost 0 bases, and 8 bases lay in between. The CDR3 consists of 16 residues. The germline V gene has CDR1 LNHNV and CDR2 YYDKDF (reference sequence). The CDR3 here is CATSRDYGATNEKLFF. CDR3 in DNA: TGTGCCACCAGCAGAGATTACGGAGCAACTAATGAAAAACTGTTTTTT.

CDR3 sequence (DNA): TGTGCCAGCAGCTTAGGGGGAGGGAGGGGGGAGACCCAGTACTTC. It yields the protein CASSLGGGRGETQYF. This chain joins TRBV7-3 and TRBJ2-5, with D tentatively TRBD2 (7 bases). This CDR3 region has 15 residues. CDR1 and CDR2 (germline): SGHTA, FQGTGA. V was clipped by 2 bases and J by 5 bases, with 15 bases between them.

This clone has a single count. The chain is built from TRBV4-3 and TRBJ2-5; 8 nucleotides match TRBD1. The CDR3 extends over 15 amino acids. V shed 1 base, J shed 2 bases, and the junction held 3 bases outside the gene matches. Germline CDR1 is LGHNA and CDR2 is YSLEER. The CDR3 nucleotides are TGCGCCAGCAGCCAAGTACAGGGGGTACAAGAGACCCAGTACTTC. This codes for CASSQVQGVQETQYF.

The gene calls are TRBV11-2 and TRBJ1-6; no definite D call. The CDR3 spans 14 residues. Trimming shortened V by 5 bases and J by 11 bases, and 16 bases separated the two germline ends. Germline V gene data show CDR1 as SGHAT and CDR2 as FQNNGV. CDR3 DNA sequence: TGTGCCAGCAGCAAGGGCGCTTTGAGTGCACCCCTCCACTTT. Translated: CASSKGALSAPLHF.

The chain is built from TRBV2 and TRBJ2-7; D not certain. With 6 bases removed from V and 0 bases from J, the gap between germline ends came to 3 bases. The CDR3 length is 11 residues. Germline V gene lookup returns CDR1 SNHLY and CDR2 FYNNEI. As DNA, the CDR3 is TGTGCCAGCAGGGTCTCCTACGAGCAGTACTTC. Amino acid sequence: CASRVSYEQYF.

The V gene is TRBV9, the J gene TRBJ2-3; D is undetermined. Per germline, CDR1 SGDLS and CDR2 YYNGEE. The CDR3 consists of 13 residues. With 0 bases removed from V and 6 bases from J, the gap between germline ends came to 8 bases. The CDR3 DNA reads TGTGCCAGCAGCGTAGCTGTGGGGGATACGCAGTATTTT. Protein product: CASSVAVGDTQYF.

This chain joins TRBV12-3 or TRBV12-4 and TRBJ2-1, with no clear D. With 6 bases removed from V and 7 bases from J, the gap between germline ends came to 13 bases. This CDR3 spans 13 amino acids. CDR3 nucleotides: TGTGCCAGCAGAGAAACAATAAGGAATGAGCAGTTCTTC. It is translated as CASRETIRNEQFF.